Detailed here is one TCR beta chain. CDR3 size: 16 residues. The V and J ends lost 5 bases and 0 bases respectively, with 14 bases between them. CDR1 MDHEN and CDR2 SYDVKM come from the germline V gene. The data belong to a study of control samples from healthy donors and cancer patients. Here immunoSEQ multiplex PCR was the method, and the copy in TCRdb shows in-frame clones only, minus some. This table holds under 80,000 clones, 93% found once. The chain combines TRBV28 with TRBJ1-5; a possible D gene is TRBD1 (5 bases). This receptor was obtained from a woman between 35 and 50 years old with lung cancer. The specimen sequenced was PBMCs. CDR3 amino acids: CASSLIQGLSNQPQHF. The CDR3 DNA reads as TGTGCCAGCAGTCTCATCCAGGGTCTTAGCAATCAGCCCCAGCATTTT.